This T cell receptor beta chain originates from a study of T cell responses to AZD1222 COVID-19 vaccine. This clone showed up just once. What it binds is unknown. Analysis merged second doses at about 4 or about 12 weeks. TCRdb keeps only in-frame clones here, not all; method: immunoSEQ multiplex PCR. Of tens of thousands of clones in the sample, 90% to 95% were seen once. CDR1 is SGHTS, CDR2 YDEGEE, per germline. The CDR3 has 17 amino acids. V was pared by 4 bases and J by 0 bases, with 9 bases of the junction left unmatched. Study observations and caveats: Regions 160-218 and 743-854 held dominance among vaccine-associated CD4 TCRs, which spanned spike. There were mostly white British donors and more females than males, and clonal diversity was possibly underestimated. Within unmutated variant regions lay the reported targets of nearly half of spike-specific TCRs.

J is TRBJ2-3 and V is TRBV5-8, with 9 bases lining up with TRBD1. Sequences were derived from peripheral blood, sampled 28 days after the second AZD1222 dose. This clonotype was sampled from an adult who received the AZD1222 COVID-19 vaccine. The CDR3 region is CASSRRQGVLSTDTQYF. The CDR3 DNA reads TGTGCCAGCAGCCGACGACAGGGGGTGTTAAGCACAGATACGCAGTATTTT.